The present T cell receptor (beta chain) was sequenced within a study of blood T cell repertoires in COVID-19. The overall study: From the United States, Italy and Spain came samples of acute and convalescent COVID-19. The cDNA or gDNA used as material had been derived from T cells, B-cell-depleted T cells, or PBMCs.

In the authors' workflow: Reference gene primer amplification in the assay estimated nucleated cell counts. Using immunoSEQ multiplex PCR, the repertoire was profiled, and TCRdb retains in-frame clones only, with some absent. Clone size and the V and J calls come from that table; the DNA yielded D and trimming. The data show roughly 63,000 clones, 80% to 90% seen once. Germline CDR1 SNHLY, CDR2 FYNNEI. Trimming cost V 6 bases and J 2 bases; bases outside gene matches: 6. The CDR3 contains 15 residues. This sequence was found in a human donor in a cohort sampled during active COVID-19. Sequenced input: peripheral blood. The gene calls are TRBV2 and TRBJ2-7; TRBD2 matches 11 bases. The CDR3 DNA reads TGTGCCAGCAGCAGTTCGGGACTAGCGGCCTACGAGCAGTACTTC. This codes for CASSSSGLAAYEQYF.